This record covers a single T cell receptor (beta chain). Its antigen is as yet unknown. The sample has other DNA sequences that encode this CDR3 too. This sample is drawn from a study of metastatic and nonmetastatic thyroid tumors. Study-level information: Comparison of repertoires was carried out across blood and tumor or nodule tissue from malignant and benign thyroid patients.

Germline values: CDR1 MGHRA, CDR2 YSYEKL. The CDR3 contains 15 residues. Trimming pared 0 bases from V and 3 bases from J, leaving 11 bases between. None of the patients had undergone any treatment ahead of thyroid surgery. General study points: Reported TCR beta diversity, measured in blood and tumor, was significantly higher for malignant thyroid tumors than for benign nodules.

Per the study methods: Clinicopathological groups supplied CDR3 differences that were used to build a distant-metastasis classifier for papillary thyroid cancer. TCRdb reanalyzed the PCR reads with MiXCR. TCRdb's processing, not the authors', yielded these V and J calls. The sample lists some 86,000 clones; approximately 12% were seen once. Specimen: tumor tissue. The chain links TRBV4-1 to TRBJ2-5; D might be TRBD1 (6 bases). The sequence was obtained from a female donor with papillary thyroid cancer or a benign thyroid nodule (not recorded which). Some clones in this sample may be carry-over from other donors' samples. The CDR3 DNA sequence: TGCGCCAGCAGCCAAGAGCCAGGGGCAAAAGAGACCCAGTACTTC. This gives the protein CASSQEPGAKETQYF.